This is a list of T cell receptor beta chains from one sample in a study of human T cells and chemical hapten exposure. TCRdb processed the RACE reads anew with MiXCR; each CDR3 protein has one entry. The sample consists of 85,000 to 100,000 distinct CDR3 sequences, approximately 10% of them appearing once. Sequenced material: whole blood, taken in connection with sensitization to the hapten diphenylcyclopropenone (DPC). The receptors stem from a man aged 35 to 55 with alopecia areata. Some clones in this sample may be carry-over from other donors' samples. The conserved cysteine and the conserved F or W are not part of the CDR3 here. Each record gives: V gene, J gene, CDR3 protein.

>TRBV29-1|TRBJ2-1
SARRGNEQF
>TRBV7-6|TRBJ2-3
ASRLTSGSGDTQY
>TRBV5-4|TRBJ1-2
ASSPRGDYGYT
>TRBV20-1|TRBJ1-2
SASPDRGLDYT
>TRBV19|TRBJ1-2
ASSSTGGNYGYT
>TRBV6-5|TRBJ2-7
ASSSKASGSYEQY
>TRBV14|TRBJ2-3
ASSRRLAGGGDTQY
>TRBV5-1|TRBJ2-7
ASRATGTTYEQY
>TRBV4-1|TRBJ1-2
ASSPEAGGRYYGYT
>TRBV4-2|TRBJ2-1
ASSQGTSVDEQF
>TRBV7-2|TRBJ1-5
ASSSPGRYQPQH
>TRBV5-1|TRBJ2-5
ASSLGAGGFQETRY
>TRBV5-1|TRBJ1-1
ASSLVAGSTEAF
>TRBV7-8|TRBJ2-1
ASSLAGTSKDEQF
>TRBV6-2/TRBV6-3|TRBJ1-5
ASSYAPGQVSNQPQH
>TRBV7-9|TRBJ1-1
ASSITGALNTEAF
>TRBV29-1|TRBJ2-2
SVAVTGEAAGELF
>TRBV9|TRBJ2-3
ASSVVGSADTQY
>TRBV7-6|TRBJ1-4
ASSSRTSKVNEKLF
>TRBV29-1|TRBJ2-3
SVDTDTQY
>TRBV6-6|TRBJ2-5
ASRRLAPQETQY
>TRBV28|TRBJ1-5
ATSRRGLWQPQH
>TRBV7-2|TRBJ2-3
ASSLRLARADTQY
>TRBV7-9|TRBJ2-3
ASSFPGRGPDTQY
>TRBV6-5|TRBJ2-1
ASSYTTFGEDEQF
>TRBV20-1|TRBJ1-5
SARDLILYSGAGQPQH
>TRBV28|TRBJ2-7
ASSLGLVGYEQY
>TRBV6-1|TRBJ1-1
ASSANGGNTEAF
>TRBV5-1|TRBJ1-2
ASSLGRGGRINYGYT
>TRBV25-1|TRBJ2-3
ASSDSSVSTDTQY
>TRBV7-9|TRBJ2-1
ASSLPGLAGVGEQF
>TRBV12-3/TRBV12-4|TRBJ2-1
ASSWGGDRNEQF
>TRBV6-5|TRBJ2-5
ASSYSRGETQY
>TRBV6-4|TRBJ2-3
ASSRDYGDTQY
>TRBV27|TRBJ2-7
ASSLSSRSSFYEQY
>TRBV29-1|TRBJ1-3
SVVSGNTIY
>TRBV11-2|TRBJ2-1
ASSLTSGTTYNEQF